A single sample gave rise to the 24 T cell receptor beta chains below, sequenced in a study of blood T cell repertoires in COVID-19. Some clones are missing from TCRdb's copy, which holds only in-frame ones; the method was immunoSEQ multiplex PCR. The sample holds 170,000 or so clones; 84% are singletons and the top ten take around 14%. Sequencing used peripheral blood. The receptors stem from a man in his late teens or twenties with active or convalescent COVID-19.

The chain joins TRBV7-2 to TRBJ2-1; D is perhaps TRBD1 (6 bases). Germline V gene data show CDR1 as SGHTA and CDR2 as FQGNSA. The CDR3 sequence is 18 residues long. Deletions cut 11 bases from V and 1 base from J, with 27 bases between. The CDR3 region is CAEDNGAGIRGSYNEQFF. For the CDR3, the DNA is TGTGCCGAAGATAACGGGGCAGGTATAAGGGGGTCCTACAATGAGCAGTTCTTC.

This chain connects TRBV6-1 to TRBJ1-6; D unclear. Trimming cost V 1 base and J 9 bases, with 16 bases left between them. Germline CDR1 is MNHNS and CDR2 is SASEGT. CDR3 length: 16 residues. The CDR3 sequence: CASSEVTGGMGSPLHF. CDR3 nucleotide sequence: TGTGCCAGCAGTGAAGTAACTGGAGGGATGGGTTCACCCCTCCACTTT.

The J gene is TRBJ2-1, the V gene TRBV4-3, with 11 positions matching TRBD2. The CDR3 extends over 15 amino acids. Germline CDR1 and CDR2: LGHNA and YSLEER. J gave up 9 bases and V 4 bases, and 8 bases lay outside the gene matches. The DNA of the CDR3 is TGCGCCAGCAGCCGGGTAGCGGGAGGGCCGGGTGAGCAGTTCTTC. Amino acids: CASSRVAGGPGEQFF.

V usage is TRBV6-2 or TRBV6-3 and J usage is TRBJ1-6; maybe TRBD1 (5 bases). The CDR3 is 17 residues long. Germline V gene lookup returns CDR1 MNHEY and CDR2 SVGEGT. The V gene lost 0 bases and the J gene lost 3 bases, with 12 bases spanning the gap. CDR3 bases: TGTGCCAGCAGTTACTCCCTGACAGCCCACTATAATTCACCCCTCCACTTT. Translation: CASSYSLTAHYNSPLHF.

The chain combines TRBV28 with TRBJ1-1, with D unclear. CDR3 length equals 13 residues. Trimming removed 8 bases from V and 5 bases from J, with 15 bases in between. Germline V gene lookup returns CDR1 MDHEN and CDR2 SYDVKM. This chain's CDR3 is CASYSLRWTEAFF. The CDR3 coding sequence is TGTGCCAGCTACAGCCTCCGATGGACTGAAGCTTTCTTT.

The chain recombines TRBV3-1 (or the pseudogene TRBV3-2) with TRBJ1-4; 8 nucleotides agree with TRBD1. Germline V gene lookup returns CDR1 LGHDT and CDR2 YNNKEL (reference sequence). Trimming at V came to 6 bases and at J to 8 bases, leaving 8 bases not matched to a gene. This CDR3 is built from 14 residues. CDR3 loop: CASSQTGGAEKLFF. The CDR3 DNA reads TGTGCCAGCAGTCAAACAGGGGGTGCGGAAAAACTGTTTTTT.

This chain uses TRBV5-1 with TRBJ1-5; D uncertain. Germline-derived CDR1 and CDR2 are SGHRS and YFSETQ. The CDR3 spans 13 residues. The germline V and J ends were trimmed by 4 bases and 1 base, with 6 bases remaining between them. CDR3: CASSPLSNQPQHF. The CDR3 bases are TGCGCCAGCAGCCCCCTAAGCAATCAGCCCCAGCATTTT.

The chain carries TRBV13 and TRBJ2-3, with 11 bases lining up with TRBD2. V lost 5 bases, J lost 2 bases, and 6 bases stayed unmatched. This CDR3 region has 16 residues. Germline-derived CDR1 and CDR2 are PRHDT and FYEKMQ (reference sequence). CDR3 nucleotide sequence: TGTGCCAGCAGCATGAGACTAGCGGGAAACACAGATACGCAGTATTTT. The encoded protein is CASSMRLAGNTDTQYF.

The rearrangement joins TRBV20-1 to TRBJ1-6, with 7 bases that match TRBD1. Germline lookup yields CDR1 DFQATT and CDR2 SNEGSKA (reference sequence). This CDR3 has 13 amino acids. Trimming took 3 bases from V and 13 from J; bases not matched to a gene: 9. CDR3 region: CSASSGTALPLHF. CDR3 nucleotide sequence: TGCAGTGCTAGTTCCGGGACAGCTCTTCCCCTCCACTTT.

This clone was counted a few times. The rearrangement links TRBV7-6 to TRBJ2-1, with TRBD1 matching over 9 bases. The CDR3 contains 14 residues. The ends lost 5 bases at V and 5 bases at J; junction bases unmatched: 4. Germline loops: CDR1 SGHVS, CDR2 FNYEAQ. CDR3 sequence reads: CASSPGTGHNEQFF. The CDR3 DNA is TGTGCCAGCAGCCCCGGGACAGGGCACAATGAGCAGTTCTTC.

The chain combines TRBV15 with TRBJ2-3, with 12 positions matching TRBD2. The CDR3 consists of 17 residues. Germline V lookup: CDR1 LNHNV, CDR2 YYDKDF (reference sequence). After removal of 4 bases from V and 2 bases from J, the junction contained 7 bases not matched to a gene. This chain's CDR3 is CATSKYLAGGPTDTQYF. The CDR3 coding sequence is TGTGCCACCAGCAAATACCTAGCGGGGGGGCCCACAGATACGCAGTATTTT.

The chain has TRBV3-1 (or the pseudogene TRBV3-2) and TRBJ1-5, with D tentatively TRBD1 (5 bases). Trimming took off 3 bases at V and 1 base at J, with 10 bases between the two ends. Germline CDR1 LGHDT, CDR2 YNNKEL (reference sequence). The CDR3 totals 15 residues. CDR3 in DNA: TGTGCCAGCAGCCACGCGGGGGAGAGCAATCAGCCCCAGCATTTT. Protein: CASSHAGESNQPQHF.

The genes are TRBV5-1 and TRBJ2-7, with TRBD1 identical over 11 bases. The CDR3 has 16 residues. Germline V gene data show CDR1 as SGHRS and CDR2 as YFSETQ. V was pared by 4 bases and J by 4 bases, with 10 bases of the junction left unmatched. Written as DNA, the CDR3 is TGCGCCAGCAGCCCAGGACAGGGGGCGAATGGATACGAGCAGTACTTC. It translates to CASSPGQGANGYEQYF.

The V and J genes are TRBV10-1 and TRBJ1-1; weak D call: TRBD1 (5 bases). The CDR3 covers 15 residues. With 3 bases removed from V and 3 bases from J, the gap between germline ends came to 14 bases. The germline V gene has CDR1 WNHNN and CDR2 SYGVQD (reference sequence). The DNA of the CDR3 is TGCGCCAGCAGTGATAAATCCAGGGCCCACACTGAAGCTTTCTTT. Translation gives CASSDKSRAHTEAFF.

This clone appeared a single time. V and J are TRBV18 and TRBJ1-3, with 8 bases fitting TRBD1. Unmatched junction bases numbered 4, after V lost 2 bases and J lost 4 bases. There are 15 residues in the CDR3. CDR1 is KGHSH, CDR2 LQKENI, per germline. CDR3 residues: CASSPGQGSGNTIYF. The CDR3 nucleotides read TGTGCCAGCTCACCAGGACAGGGATCGGGAAACACCATATATTTT.

The CDR3 DNA is TGTGCCAGCAGCTTACTAGCCGGATCCTACGAGCAGTACTTC. It translates to CASSLLAGSYEQYF. The V and J genes are TRBV5-6 and TRBJ2-7; D is perhaps TRBD2 (6 bases). The V end lost 2 bases, the J end lost 1 base, and 10 bases lay between the germline ends. Germline values: CDR1 SGHDT, CDR2 YYEEEE. The CDR3 runs 14 residues.

This chain joins TRBV11-2 and TRBJ1-1; D is unclear. The CDR3 runs to 14 residues. Germline CDR1 and CDR2: SGHAT and FQNNGV. V lost 11 bases and J lost 3, with 19 bases in between. In nucleotides, the CDR3 is TGTGCCTCCATCGGAGGCTTAGCGGACACTGAAGCTTTCTTT. The encoded protein is CASIGGLADTEAFF.

The chain couples TRBV19 to TRBJ2-1; 9 positions match TRBD1. Germline trimming cut 5 bases from V and 7 bases from J; bases unmatched to any gene: 6. Germline CDR1 is LNHDA and CDR2 is SQIVND (reference sequence). The CDR3 loop spans 14 amino acids. The CDR3 sequence is CASSADRGYNEQFF. The DNA for the CDR3 is TGTGCCAGTAGTGCAGACAGGGGGTATAATGAGCAGTTCTTC.

The chain links TRBV11-3 to TRBJ1-1; D call uncertain. Germline V CDR1 and CDR2: SGHNT, YENEEA. CDR3 length equals 12 residues. Trimming took off 5 bases at V and 1 base at J, with 5 bases between the two ends. The CDR3 coding sequence is TGTGCCAGCAGCGGGAGGAACACTGAAGCTTTCTTT. Amino acids: CASSGRNTEAFF.

This chain connects TRBV11-2 to TRBJ1-3; 9 nucleotides match TRBD1. Per the germline V gene, CDR1 is SGHAT and CDR2 is FQNNGV. CDR3 length: 15 residues. V lost 4 bases, J lost 4 bases, and 5 bases stayed unmatched. Here the CDR3 DNA reads TGTGCCAGCAGCTCACAGGGGGCTGTGGGAAACACCATATATTTT. Its translation: CASSSQGAVGNTIYF.

The CDR3 here is CATSRVTGGGIYEQYF. In DNA, the CDR3 is TGTGCCACCAGCAGAGTTACGGGGGGTGGGATCTACGAGCAGTACTTC. The genes are TRBV15 and TRBJ2-7, with 7 bases matching TRBD2. The CDR3 contains 16 residues. Trimming took 1 base from V and 3 from J; bases not matched to a gene: 9. Germline V gene data show CDR1 as LNHNV and CDR2 as YYDKDF (reference sequence).

This clone was picked up one time. The chain has TRBV19 and TRBJ2-1, with a tentative D call TRBD1 (6 bases). Trimming cost V 1 base and J 2 bases, with 9 bases left between them. Germline V gene lookup returns CDR1 LNHDA and CDR2 SQIVND (reference sequence). The CDR3 length is 15 residues. Here the CDR3 reads CASSIGQVTYNEQFF. In nucleotides, the CDR3 is TGTGCCAGTAGTATAGGACAGGTTACCTACAATGAGCAGTTCTTC.

The chain has TRBV5-4 and TRBJ2-3; 7 bases line up with TRBD1. The CDR3 has 16 residues. J gave up 5 bases and V 0 bases, and 9 bases lay outside the gene matches. Germline lookup yields CDR1 SGHNT and CDR2 YYREEE (reference sequence). The CDR3 here is CASSLAPGTARDTQYF. CDR3 in DNA: TGTGCCAGCAGCTTGGCCCCTGGGACAGCGAGAGATACGCAGTATTTT.

The gene calls are TRBV30 and TRBJ2-7; weak D call: TRBD1 (5 bases). The V end lost 8 bases, the J end lost 0 bases, and 14 bases lay between the germline ends. Germline CDR1 reads GTSNPN; CDR2 reads SVGIG (reference sequence). The CDR3 covers 13 residues. DNA of the CDR3: TGTGCCCAAAGGTGGGGCAACTCCTACGAGCAGTACTTC. This translates into CAQRWGNSYEQYF.